One sample yielded the 29 T cell receptor beta chains listed below, sequenced in a study of immune characterization of retroperitoneal liposarcoma. A single record per CDR3 protein comes from TCRdb applying MiXCR to the PCR reads. The sample records about 12,000 distinct CDR3 sequences, roughly 47% being singletons. The sample taken for sequencing was tumor tissue. The receptors here all came from a female donor with retroperitoneal liposarcoma.

The sample holds many counts of this clonotype. This chain connects TRBV7-8 to TRBJ1-1; D possibly corresponds to TRBD1 (5 bases). CDR1 SGHVS and CDR2 FQNEAQ come from the germline V gene. The CDR3 is made up of 15 amino acids. The ends were cut back, 0 bases at V and 5 bases at J, with 13 bases in the middle. The CDR3, as DNA: TGTGCCAGCAGCTTAGCCACCCCGGGGGTTACTGAAGCTTTCTTT. Protein sequence: CASSLATPGVTEAFF.

CDR3 residues: CASSYGTSRNEQFF. The DNA for the CDR3 is TGCGCCAGCAGTTATGGGACTAGCAGGAATGAGCAGTTCTTC. The J gene is TRBJ2-1, the V gene TRBV10-1; TRBD2 agrees at 9 bases. V shed 5 bases, J shed 7 bases, and the junction held 6 bases outside the gene matches. Germline V gene data show CDR1 as WNHNN and CDR2 as SYGVQD (reference sequence). The CDR3 spans 14 residues.

The chain carries TRBV27 and TRBJ2-1; D might be TRBD1 or TRBD2, each matching 6 bases. The CDR3 has 15 amino acids. V shed 3 bases and J shed 5 bases, with 14 bases lying between them. Germline V gives CDR1 MNHEY, CDR2 SMNVEV (reference sequence). In DNA, the CDR3 is TGTGCCAGCAGTTTCGGGGGCGACGGCAACAATGAGCAGTTCTTC. This codes for CASSFGGDGNNEQFF.

The sample holds one count of this clonotype. The chain carries TRBV7-2 and TRBJ1-5; 8 bases agree with TRBD1. CDR1 is SGHTA, CDR2 FQGNSA, per germline. This CDR3 is 15 amino acids long. V gave up 2 bases and J gave up 6 bases; unmatched junction bases: 6. CDR3 bases: TGTGCCAGCAGCTTACGGACAGGGAACATTCAGCCCCAGCATTTT. It codes for CASSLRTGNIQPQHF.

The chain couples TRBV27 to TRBJ2-1; 7 bases fit TRBD1. CDR1 and CDR2 from the germline V gene are MNHEY and SMNVEV (reference sequence). The CDR3 totals 13 residues. V shed 6 bases, J shed 6 bases, and the junction held 5 bases outside the gene matches. As DNA, the CDR3 is TGTGCCAGCAGCAACAGGGGAGCCAATGAGCAGTTCTTC. It translates to CASSNRGANEQFF.

The genes are TRBV14 and TRBJ2-3; 7 positions agree with TRBD1. Germline loops: CDR1 SGHDN, CDR2 FVKESK. V lost 2 bases, J lost 1 base, and 9 bases stayed unmatched. The CDR3 has 17 residues. Written as DNA, the CDR3 is TGTGCCAGCAGCCAACCCGGACAGGTCACCGGCACAGATACGCAGTATTTT. The encoded protein is CASSQPGQVTGTDTQYF.

This clonotype was seen a handful of times. The chain recombines TRBV12-3 or TRBV12-4 with TRBJ2-5; no clear D gene. The DNA end favors TRBJ2-7, so the J call may be wrong. The CDR3 runs 11 residues. The CDR3 DNA is TGTGCCAGCAGTTTGGGCTACGAGCAGTACTTC. Its protein product is CASSLGYEQYF.

The V call is TRBV6-1, the J call TRBJ2-3; no reliable D call. This CDR3 comprises 13 residues. Germline loops: CDR1 MNHNS, CDR2 SASEGT. Deletions cut 4 bases from V and 6 bases from J, with 11 bases between. As DNA, the CDR3 is TGTGCCAGCAGTGGGGGTAATCAGGATACGCAGTATTTT. Residues: CASSGGNQDTQYF.

The chain recombines TRBV6-6 with TRBJ1-3, with 7 bases lining up with TRBD1. After removal of 7 bases from V and 0 bases from J, the junction contained 6 bases not matched to a gene. Germline V gene data show CDR1 as MNHNY and CDR2 as SVGAGI (reference sequence). CDR3 length: 15 residues. The chain's CDR3 is CASKGTDISGNTIYF. The CDR3 region has the DNA TGTGCCAGCAAAGGGACAGACATCTCTGGAAACACCATATATTTT.

The V and J genes are TRBV6-1 and TRBJ1-2; D possibly corresponds to TRBD1 (5 bases). In germline, CDR1 is MNHNS, CDR2 SASEGT. The CDR3 totals 17 residues. The V end was cut by 2 bases, the J end by 4 bases, with 20 bases between. The CDR3 protein is CASSESGGARGSYGYTF. The CDR3, as DNA: TGTGCCAGCAGTGAATCGGGCGGGGCGAGAGGCTCCTATGGCTACACCTTC.

By proportion, this clonotype is medium-sized (0.01 to 0.1%). V is TRBV11-3 and J is TRBJ2-1, with D possibly being TRBD1 or TRBD2 (5 bases each). Germline loops: CDR1 SGHNT, CDR2 YENEEA. The V end was cut by 5 bases, the J end by 10 bases, with 21 bases between. CDR3 length equals 15 residues. The CDR3: CASSPLGVLSYEQFF. As DNA, the CDR3 is TGTGCCAGCAGCCCCCTGGGGGTATTGAGCTACGAGCAGTTCTTC.

This chain connects TRBV6-5 to TRBJ2-5; 9 nucleotides agree with TRBD2. The CDR3 is made up of 17 amino acids. The germline V gene encodes CDR1 MNHEY and CDR2 SVGAGI. V lost 5 bases to trimming and J lost 5 bases; unmatched junction nucleotides: 15. The CDR3 spells CASSPQKVAGGPETQYF. CDR3 sequence (DNA): TGTGCCAGCAGTCCCCAGAAGGTCGCGGGAGGGCCTGAGACCCAGTACTTC.

The chain joins TRBV7-2 to TRBJ2-4; TRBD2 agrees at 11 bases. The DNA matches TRBJ2-7 better at its end, which makes the J call doubtful. The CDR3 loop spans 17 amino acids. The germline gives CDR1 SGHTA, CDR2 FQGNSA. The CDR3, as DNA: TGTGCCAGCAGCTTCACTAGCGGGGGTACAAAAACCTACGAGCAGTACTTC. Protein product: CASSFTSGGTKTYEQYF.

The chain's CDR3 is CASTREGTPGNIQFF. The CDR3 region has the DNA TGTGCCAGCACTAGGGAGGGGACGCCGGGAAACATTCAGTTCTTC. J is TRBJ2-1 and V is TRBV6-1; TRBD2 aligns across 7 bases. CDR3 size: 15 residues. The trim removed 7 bases at V and 13 bases at J, leaving 19 bases unmatched. Per germline, CDR1 MNHNS and CDR2 SASEGT.

This clonotype ranks as medium-sized. The rearrangement links TRBV6-5 to TRBJ2-1, with D perhaps assigned TRBD1 or TRBD2 (5 bases each). CDR3 size: 14 residues. V lost 0 bases and J lost 10, with 13 bases in between. The germline gives CDR1 MNHEY, CDR2 SVGAGI. CDR3 in amino acids: CASSYSEGSAEQFF. CDR3 nucleotides: TGTGCCAGCAGTTACTCCGAGGGGTCTGCGGAGCAGTTCTTC.

The V call is TRBV27, the J call TRBJ2-2; TRBD1 or TRBD2 may be the D gene (5 bases each). From germline, CDR1 is MNHEY and CDR2 SMNVEV (reference sequence). Trimming took off 1 base at V and 8 bases at J, with 20 bases between the two ends. The CDR3 covers 17 residues. The CDR3 reads CASSLWGSGRFEGELFF. The CDR3, as DNA: TGTGCCAGCAGTTTATGGGGCAGCGGCCGTTTTGAGGGGGAGCTGTTTTTT.

This clonotype counts as medium-sized. The V gene is TRBV12-3 or TRBV12-4, the J gene TRBJ2-3; the D is unclear. The CDR3 runs to 14 residues. The germline V and J ends were trimmed by 4 bases and 0 bases, with 8 bases remaining between them. The CDR3 DNA sequence: TGTGCCAGCAGTTCGGTGACTAGCACAGATACGCAGTATTTT. Protein sequence: CASSSVTSTDTQYF.

The chain joins TRBV12-3 or TRBV12-4 to TRBJ1-5; D unresolved. Trimming took off 3 bases at V and 5 bases at J, with 8 bases between the two ends. The CDR3 contains 13 residues. The CDR3 spells CASSLTEHQPQHF. CDR3 bases: TGTGCCAGCAGTTTGACTGAACATCAGCCCCAGCATTTT.

This clonotype was seen only a few times. The chain links TRBV12-3 or TRBV12-4 to TRBJ2-1, with D tentatively TRBD2 (6 bases). V lost 3 bases and J 1 base, leaving 28 bases between the germline ends. CDR3 length: 21 residues. CDR3 sequence: CASSFNTGSSEAPQSYNEQFF. DNA of the CDR3: TGTGCCAGCAGTTTTAATACTGGGTCTAGCGAGGCTCCTCAATCCTACAATGAGCAGTTCTTC.

This clonotype was counted between two and nine times. The chain is built from TRBV6-1 and TRBJ1-2; 8 bases align to TRBD1. The germline V gene has CDR1 MNHNS and CDR2 SASEGT. With 7 bases clipped from V and 7 bases from J, the junction kept 8 bases outside the gene matches. This CDR3 region has 13 residues. The CDR3 bases are TGTGCCAGCACTAAGACAGGGGAGGGTGGCTACACCTTC. It is translated as CASTKTGEGGYTF.

This clonotype has a handful of counts. V and J are TRBV12-3 or TRBV12-4 and TRBJ1-1; D ambiguous. This CDR3 is 14 amino acids long. V was cut by 5 bases and J by 4 bases, with 14 bases left in between. The CDR3: CASSGSGLGTEAFF. The CDR3 nucleotides are TGTGCCAGCAGTGGGTCCGGGTTGGGCACTGAAGCTTTCTTT.

The table lists this clonotype with a few counts. The V and J genes are TRBV24-1 and TRBJ2-1; 11 bases are a match to TRBD2. The germline V gene encodes CDR1 KGHDR and CDR2 SFDVKD. The CDR3 spans 18 residues. The V gene end was trimmed by 3 bases and the J gene end by 6 bases; junction bases not matched to a gene: 12. The CDR3 bases are TGTGCCACCAGTGATCACCGCCCTATAGCGGGAGGGGCCAATGAGCAGTTCTTC. Its protein is CATSDHRPIAGGANEQFF.

J is TRBJ2-1 and V is TRBV12-3 or TRBV12-4; a weak D match, TRBD1 (7 bases). CDR3 length equals 14 residues. V was shortened by 3 bases and J by 10 bases, with 16 bases between the two germline ends. This chain's CDR3 is CASSFQGGYYEQFF. The DNA for the CDR3 is TGTGCCAGCAGTTTCCAGGGGGGTTACTACGAGCAGTTCTTC.

V usage is TRBV11-1 and J usage is TRBJ2-1; no clear D gene. The J call is doubtful: the DNA matches TRBJ2-7 better. Germline V gene lookup returns CDR1 SGHAT and CDR2 FQDESV (reference sequence). The CDR3 consists of 14 residues. The CDR3 spells CASSLVIGHYEQYF. CDR3 bases: TGTGCCAGCAGCTTGGTGATAGGGCATTACGAGCAGTACTTC.

The chain employs TRBV6-1 and TRBJ1-2; D is perhaps TRBD1 (6 bases). The germline V gene has CDR1 MNHNS and CDR2 SASEGT. The V and J ends lost 10 bases and 8 bases respectively, with 17 bases between them. CDR3 size: 12 residues. For the CDR3, the DNA is TGTGCCACCTATCGGGGGGCCTCCGGCTACACCTTC. It is translated as CATYRGASGYTF.

This clonotype has only a few counts. The gene calls are TRBV6-1 and TRBJ2-1; possible D gene TRBD1, 5 bases. Trimming removed 6 bases from V and 13 bases from J, with 16 bases in between. Germline CDR1 is MNHNS and CDR2 is SASEGT. The CDR3 runs 12 residues. The CDR3 loop reads CASRQDQETQFF. The CDR3 nucleotides are TGTGCCAGCAGACAGGACCAAGAGACCCAGTTCTTC.

The chain links TRBV6-1 to TRBJ1-1; 9 bases align to TRBD1. Germline V lookup: CDR1 MNHNS, CDR2 SASEGT. V gave up 5 bases and J gave up 5 bases; unmatched junction bases: 3. The CDR3 runs to 13 residues. CDR3 region: CASSFDRGTEAFF. The CDR3 coding sequence is TGTGCCAGCAGTTTCGACAGGGGGACTGAAGCTTTCTTT.

J is TRBJ2-7 and V is TRBV18; TRBD1 matches 7 bases. The CDR3 consists of 14 residues. V was clipped by 6 bases and J by 2 bases; unmatched bases: 7. Per germline, CDR1 KGHSH and CDR2 LQKENI. CDR3 sequence reads: CASSAGDSTYEQYF. In nucleotides, the CDR3 is TGTGCCAGCTCTGCCGGGGACAGCACCTACGAGCAGTACTTC.

The table lists this clonotype with a few counts. The rearrangement links TRBV27 to TRBJ1-2; no reliable D call. V lost 2 bases, J lost 1 base, and 8 bases lay in between. The CDR3 length is 14 residues. In germline, CDR1 is MNHEY, CDR2 SMNVEV (reference sequence). The CDR3 bases are TGTGCCAGCAGTTTAAATCCTTTTAACTATGGCTACACCTTC. Translation gives CASSLNPFNYGYTF.